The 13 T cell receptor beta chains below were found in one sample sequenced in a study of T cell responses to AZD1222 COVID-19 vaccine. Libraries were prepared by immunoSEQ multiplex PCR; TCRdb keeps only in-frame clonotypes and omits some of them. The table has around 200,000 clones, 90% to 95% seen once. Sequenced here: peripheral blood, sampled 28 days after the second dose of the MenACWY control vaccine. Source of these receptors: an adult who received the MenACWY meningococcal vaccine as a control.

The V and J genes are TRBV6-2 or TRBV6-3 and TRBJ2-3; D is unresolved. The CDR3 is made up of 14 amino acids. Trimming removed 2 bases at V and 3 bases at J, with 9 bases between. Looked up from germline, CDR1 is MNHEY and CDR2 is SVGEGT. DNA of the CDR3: TGTGCCAGCAGTTACACTCACGGTACAGATACGCAGTATTTT. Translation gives CASSYTHGTDTQYF.

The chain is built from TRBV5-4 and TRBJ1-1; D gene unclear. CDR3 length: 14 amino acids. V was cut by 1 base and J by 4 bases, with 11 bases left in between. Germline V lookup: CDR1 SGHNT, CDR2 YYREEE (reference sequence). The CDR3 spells CASSLSGGRTEAFF. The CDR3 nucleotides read TGTGCCAGCAGCTTGTCTGGTGGCCGCACTGAAGCTTTCTTT.

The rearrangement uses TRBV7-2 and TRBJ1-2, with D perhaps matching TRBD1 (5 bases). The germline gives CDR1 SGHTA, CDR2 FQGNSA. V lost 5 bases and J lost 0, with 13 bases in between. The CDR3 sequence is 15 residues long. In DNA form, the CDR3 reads TGTGCCAGCAGCCCGACGACAGCCACTAACTATGGCTACACCTTC. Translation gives CASSPTTATNYGYTF.

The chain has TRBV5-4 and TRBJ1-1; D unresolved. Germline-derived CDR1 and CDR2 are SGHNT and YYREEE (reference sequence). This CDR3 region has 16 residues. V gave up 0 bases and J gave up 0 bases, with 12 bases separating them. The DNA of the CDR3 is TGTGCCAGCAGCTTGGGGAGCGGGGTCCTGAACACTGAAGCTTTCTTT. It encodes CASSLGSGVLNTEAFF.

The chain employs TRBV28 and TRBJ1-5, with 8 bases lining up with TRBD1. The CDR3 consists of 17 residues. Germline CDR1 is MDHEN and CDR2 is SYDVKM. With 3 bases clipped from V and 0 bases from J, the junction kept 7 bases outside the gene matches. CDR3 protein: CASSLGQAPYSNQPQHF. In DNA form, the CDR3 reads TGTGCCAGCAGTTTGGGACAGGCGCCATATAGCAATCAGCCCCAGCATTTT.

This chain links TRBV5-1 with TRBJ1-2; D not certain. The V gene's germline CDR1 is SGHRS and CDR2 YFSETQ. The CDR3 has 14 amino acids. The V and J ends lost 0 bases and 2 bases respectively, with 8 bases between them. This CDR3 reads CASSLADTNYGYTF. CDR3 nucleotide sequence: TGCGCCAGCAGCTTGGCCGACACCAACTATGGCTACACCTTC.

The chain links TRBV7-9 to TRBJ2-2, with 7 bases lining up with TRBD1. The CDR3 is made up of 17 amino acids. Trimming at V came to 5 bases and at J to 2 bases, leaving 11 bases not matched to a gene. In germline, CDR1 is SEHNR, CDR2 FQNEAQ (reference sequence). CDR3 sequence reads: CASSTFPGTANTGELFF. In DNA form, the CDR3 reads TGTGCCAGCAGCACCTTTCCCGGGACAGCAAACACCGGGGAGCTGTTTTTT.

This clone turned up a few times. CDR3: CASSSNRRWDTEAFF. The CDR3 DNA is TGTGCCAGCAGCTCCAACAGGCGGTGGGACACTGAAGCTTTCTTT. The V call is TRBV25-1, the J call TRBJ1-1; D is perhaps TRBD1 (5 bases). Trimming pared 6 bases from V and 3 bases from J, leaving 17 bases between. Germline V gives CDR1 MGHDK, CDR2 SYGVNS. The CDR3 has 15 amino acids.

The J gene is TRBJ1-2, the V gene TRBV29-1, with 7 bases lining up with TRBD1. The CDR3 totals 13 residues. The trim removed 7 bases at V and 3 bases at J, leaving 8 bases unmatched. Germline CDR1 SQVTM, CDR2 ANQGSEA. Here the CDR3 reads CSARGAGDYGYTF. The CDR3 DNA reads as TGCAGCGCCAGGGGGGCAGGCGACTATGGCTACACCTTC.

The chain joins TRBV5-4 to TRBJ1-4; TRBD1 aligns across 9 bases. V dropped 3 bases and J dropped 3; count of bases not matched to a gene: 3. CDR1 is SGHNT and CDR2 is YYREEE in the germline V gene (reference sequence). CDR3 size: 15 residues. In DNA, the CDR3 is TGTGCCAGCAGCTGGGGGACAGGGTCTAATGAAAAACTGTTTTTT. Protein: CASSWGTGSNEKLFF.

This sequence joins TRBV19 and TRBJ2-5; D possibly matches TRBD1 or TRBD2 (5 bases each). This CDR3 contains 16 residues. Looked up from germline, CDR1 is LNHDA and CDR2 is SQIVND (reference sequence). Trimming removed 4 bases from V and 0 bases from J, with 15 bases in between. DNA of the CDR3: TGTGCCAGTAGTAGTTGGGGGACGGCGGACCAAGAGACCCAGTACTTC. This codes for CASSSWGTADQETQYF.

This CDR3 is CASSLNGGPYEQYF. The CDR3 DNA reads as TGTGCCAGCAGCTTAAATGGCGGGCCCTACGAGCAGTACTTC. The chain links TRBV7-2 to TRBJ2-7, with D perhaps matching TRBD2 (5 bases). V was shortened by 2 bases and J by 2 bases, with 10 bases between the two germline ends. The CDR3 sequence is 14 residues long. CDR1 is SGHTA and CDR2 is FQGNSA in the germline V gene.

DNA of the CDR3: TGTGCCAGCTCAGCTCTAGCGGGGGGGGACAATGAGCAGTTCTTC. It is translated as CASSALAGGDNEQFF. The chain couples TRBV18 to TRBJ2-1; 12 positions match TRBD2. The CDR3 runs 15 residues. The junction had 4 bases not matched to a gene; V was cut back by 5 bases and J by 5 bases. Germline V gene sequence: CDR1 KGHSH, CDR2 LQKENI.